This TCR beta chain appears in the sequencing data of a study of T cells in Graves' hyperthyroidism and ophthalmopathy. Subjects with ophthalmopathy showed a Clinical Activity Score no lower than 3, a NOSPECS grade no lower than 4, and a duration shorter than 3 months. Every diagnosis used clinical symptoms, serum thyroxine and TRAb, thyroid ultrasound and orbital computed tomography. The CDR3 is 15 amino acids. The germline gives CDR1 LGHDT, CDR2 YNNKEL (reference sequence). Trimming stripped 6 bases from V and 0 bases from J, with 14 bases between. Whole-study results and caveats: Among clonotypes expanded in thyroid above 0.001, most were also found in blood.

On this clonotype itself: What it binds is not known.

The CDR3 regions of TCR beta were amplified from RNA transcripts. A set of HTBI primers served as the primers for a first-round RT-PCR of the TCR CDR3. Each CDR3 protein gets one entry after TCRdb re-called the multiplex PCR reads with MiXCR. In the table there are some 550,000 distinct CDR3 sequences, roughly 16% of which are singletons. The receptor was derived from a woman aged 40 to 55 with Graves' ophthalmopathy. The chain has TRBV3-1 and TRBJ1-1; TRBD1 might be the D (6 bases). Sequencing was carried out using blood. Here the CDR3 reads CASRARGAMNTEAFF. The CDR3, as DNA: TGTGCCAGCAGGGCTCGGGGGGCAATGAACACTGAAGCTTTCTTT.